These 11 T cell receptor beta chains originate from one sample sequenced in a study of type 1 regulatory T cells. Antigen specificity for these receptors is unknown. TCRdb reprocessed the reads via MiXCR and lists one record per CDR3 protein. The repertoire includes about 74,000 distinct CDR3 sequences, 63% of them detected once, and 7.6% sits in the top ten. Sequencing was performed on cultured T cells, either the whole culture or a sorted T cell fraction (not recorded which). The subset was: Tr1-enriched cell product generated in vitro against host alloantigens. The receptors here all came from a human donor in good health.

This chain links TRBV20-1 with TRBJ1-5; TRBD1 is a possible D gene (5 bases). Germline V lookup: CDR1 DFQATT, CDR2 SNEGSKA (reference sequence). The CDR3 has 15 residues. V dropped 5 bases and J dropped 1 base, with 15 bases sitting between them. CDR3 in DNA: TGCAGTGCTCTTACAGGTAATCGGAGCAATCAGCCCCAGCATTTT. Its protein product is CSALTGNRSNQPQHF.

This chain uses TRBV5-1 with TRBJ2-7; the match to TRBD2 covers 16 bases. Germline loops: CDR1 SGHRS, CDR2 YFSETQ. This CDR3 is built from 18 residues. V dropped 5 bases and J dropped 2; count of bases not matched to a gene: 10. The DNA for the CDR3 is TGCGCCAGCAGGCCGCCGGGACTAGCGGGAGGGCCCGCCTACGAGCAGTACTTC. Translation: CASRPPGLAGGPAYEQYF. Full variable domain (remainder filled in from reference TRBV5-1 and TRBJ2-7): KAGVTQTPRYLIKTRGQQVTLSCSPISGHRSVSWYQQTPGQGLQFLFEYFSETQRNKGNFPGRFSGRQFSNSRSEMNVSTLELGDSALYLCASRPPGLAGGPAYEQYFGPGTRLTVT.

V usage is TRBV3-1 and J usage is TRBJ2-7, with 10 bases matching TRBD2. Germline V lookup: CDR1 LGHDT, CDR2 YNNKEL (reference sequence). V lost 4 bases to trimming and J lost 3 bases; unmatched junction nucleotides: 9. The CDR3 contains 16 residues. This chain's CDR3 is CASSLRLAGSVYEQYF. The CDR3 DNA sequence: TGTGCCAGCAGCCTCAGACTAGCGGGTTCTGTCTACGAGCAGTACTTC.

This clonotype turned up a few times. This chain links TRBV2 with TRBJ2-1; tentatively, D is TRBD2 (6 bases). Deletions cut 7 bases from V and 5 bases from J, with 12 bases between. Looked up from germline, CDR1 is SNHLY and CDR2 is FYNNEI. The length of the CDR3 is 13 residues. The CDR3, as DNA: TGTGCCAGCAACCCGGGACTCCACAATGAGCAGTTCTTC. It translates to CASNPGLHNEQFF.

V and J are TRBV20-1 and TRBJ1-2; D gene uncertain. CDR3 length: 12 amino acids. Germline V gene sequence: CDR1 DFQATT, CDR2 SNEGSKA (reference sequence). The ends were cut back, 3 bases at V and 3 bases at J, with 8 bases in the middle. The CDR3 protein is CSASGGDYGYTF. Here the CDR3 DNA reads TGCAGTGCTAGTGGCGGAGACTATGGCTACACCTTC.

The rearrangement links TRBV10-3 to TRBJ1-1; unclear D gene. Germline lookup yields CDR1 ENHRY and CDR2 SYGVKD. V was clipped by 2 bases and J by 1 base, with 11 bases between them. The CDR3 length is 15 residues. CDR3 loop: CAISEVRIGNTEAFF. The CDR3 DNA follows: TGTGCCATCAGTGAGGTCCGGATTGGGAACACTGAAGCTTTCTTT.

V and J are TRBV7-2 and TRBJ2-3; 8 bases match TRBD2. The V segment lost 3 bases and the J segment 2 bases; nucleotides outside the gene matches: 7. Germline V gene sequence: CDR1 SGHTA, CDR2 FQGNSA. The CDR3 is 16 residues long. CDR3 DNA sequence: TGTGCCAGCAGCTTTTTCGGCGGGAGGAACACAGATACGCAGTATTTT. Protein product: CASSFFGGRNTDTQYF.

The chain combines TRBV7-2 with TRBJ2-7, with 8 bases identical to TRBD2. The trim removed 5 bases at V and 0 bases at J, leaving 3 bases unmatched. This CDR3 is built from 14 residues. Per germline, CDR1 SGHTA and CDR2 FQGNSA. This CDR3 is CASSPGGTSYEQYF. In DNA, the CDR3 is TGTGCCAGCAGCCCGGGAGGGACCTCCTACGAGCAGTACTTC. Full variable domain (remainder filled in from reference TRBV7-2 and TRBJ2-7): GAGVSQSPSNKVTEKGKDVELRCDPISGHTALYWYRQSLGQGLEFLIYFQGNSAPDKSGLPSDRFSAERTGGSVSTLTIQRTQQEDSAVYLCASSPGGTSYEQYFGPGTRLTVT.

The chain joins TRBV6-6 to TRBJ2-7, with D perhaps TRBD1 (6 bases). With 4 bases removed from V and 3 bases from J, the gap between germline ends came to 10 bases. The CDR3 has 13 amino acids. Germline V lookup: CDR1 MNHNY, CDR2 SVGAGI (reference sequence). The CDR3 is CASSFRDIYEQYF. CDR3 DNA sequence: TGTGCCAGCAGTTTTCGGGACATCTACGAGCAGTACTTC.

The chain carries TRBV4-3 and TRBJ2-3, with D possibly being TRBD1 (6 bases). This CDR3 is built from 18 residues. The V end lost 5 bases, the J end lost 0 bases, and 21 bases lay between the germline ends. The germline gives CDR1 LGHNA, CDR2 YSLEER. This chain's CDR3 is CASSSRRSRGGSTDTQYF. The DNA of the CDR3 is TGCGCCAGCAGCTCTCGGCGGAGTAGAGGGGGAAGCACAGATACGCAGTATTTT.

This chain links TRBV20-1 with TRBJ1-1; no clear D gene. Looked up from germline, CDR1 is DFQATT and CDR2 is SNEGSKA (reference sequence). The CDR3 is 12 amino acids. Between the trimmed V and J ends, which lost 7 bases and 6 bases, there was a span of 15 bases. The CDR3 reads CSVRPSVAEAFF. For the CDR3, the DNA is TGCAGTGTCAGACCCTCGGTGGCTGAAGCTTTCTTT.